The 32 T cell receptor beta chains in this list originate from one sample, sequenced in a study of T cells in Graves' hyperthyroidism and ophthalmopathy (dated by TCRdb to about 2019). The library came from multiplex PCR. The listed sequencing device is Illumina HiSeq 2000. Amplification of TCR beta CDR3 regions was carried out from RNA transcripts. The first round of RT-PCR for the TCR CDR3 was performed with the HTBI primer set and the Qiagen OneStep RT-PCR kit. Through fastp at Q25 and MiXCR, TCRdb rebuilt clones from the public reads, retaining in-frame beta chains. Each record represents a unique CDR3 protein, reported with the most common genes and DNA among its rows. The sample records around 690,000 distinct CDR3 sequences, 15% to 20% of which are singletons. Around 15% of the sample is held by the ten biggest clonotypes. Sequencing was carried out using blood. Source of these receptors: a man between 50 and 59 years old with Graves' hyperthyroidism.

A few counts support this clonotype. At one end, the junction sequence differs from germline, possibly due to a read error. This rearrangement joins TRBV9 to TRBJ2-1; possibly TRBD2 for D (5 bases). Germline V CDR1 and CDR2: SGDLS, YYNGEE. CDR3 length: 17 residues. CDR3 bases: TGTGCCAGCAGCGTAGAAGCCGGCTCTAGCTCCTACAATGAACAGTTCTTC. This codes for CASSVEAGSSSYNEQFF.

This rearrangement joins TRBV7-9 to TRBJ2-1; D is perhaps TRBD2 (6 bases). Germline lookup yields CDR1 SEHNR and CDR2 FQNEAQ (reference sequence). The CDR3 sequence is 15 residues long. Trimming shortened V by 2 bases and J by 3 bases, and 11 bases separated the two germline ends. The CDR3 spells CASSLSGTYYNEQFF. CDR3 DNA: TGTGCCAGCAGCTTATCCGGGACTTACTACAATGAGCAGTTCTTC.

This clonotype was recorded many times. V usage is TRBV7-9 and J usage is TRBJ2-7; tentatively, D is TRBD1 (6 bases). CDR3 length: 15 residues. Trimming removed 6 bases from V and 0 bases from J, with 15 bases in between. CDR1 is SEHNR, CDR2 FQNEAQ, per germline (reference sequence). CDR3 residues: CASSNEGQDSYEQYF. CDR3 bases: TGTGCCAGCAGTAACGAGGGACAAGACTCCTACGAGCAGTACTTC.

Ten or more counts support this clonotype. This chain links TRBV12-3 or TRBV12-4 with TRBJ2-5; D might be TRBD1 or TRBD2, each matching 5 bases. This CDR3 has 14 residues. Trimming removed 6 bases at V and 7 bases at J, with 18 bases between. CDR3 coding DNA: TGTGCCAGCAGCGACTGGGGGTCCGGAGGGACCCAGTACTTC. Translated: CASSDWGSGGTQYF.

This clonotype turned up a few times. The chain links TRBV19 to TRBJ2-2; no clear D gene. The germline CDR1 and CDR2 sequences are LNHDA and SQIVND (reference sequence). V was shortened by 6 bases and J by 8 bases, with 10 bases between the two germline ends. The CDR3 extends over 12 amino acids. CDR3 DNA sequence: TGTGCCAGTAGCCAGACCGGGGGGGAGCTGTTTTTT. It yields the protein CASSQTGGELFF.

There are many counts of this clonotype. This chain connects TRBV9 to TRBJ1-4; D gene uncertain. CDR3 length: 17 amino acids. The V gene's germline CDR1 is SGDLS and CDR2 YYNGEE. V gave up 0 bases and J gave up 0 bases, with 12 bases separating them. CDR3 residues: CASSVEVAATTNEKLFF. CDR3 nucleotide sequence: TGTGCCAGCAGCGTAGAGGTGGCAGCCACAACTAATGAAAAACTGTTTTTT.

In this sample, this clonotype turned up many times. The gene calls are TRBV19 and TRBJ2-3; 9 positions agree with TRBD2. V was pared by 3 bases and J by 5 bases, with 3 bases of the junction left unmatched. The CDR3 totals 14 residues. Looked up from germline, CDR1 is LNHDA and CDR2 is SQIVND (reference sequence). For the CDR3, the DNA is TGTGCCAGTAGTATGCGGGAGGGCCTAGATACGCAGTATTTT. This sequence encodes CASSMREGLDTQYF.

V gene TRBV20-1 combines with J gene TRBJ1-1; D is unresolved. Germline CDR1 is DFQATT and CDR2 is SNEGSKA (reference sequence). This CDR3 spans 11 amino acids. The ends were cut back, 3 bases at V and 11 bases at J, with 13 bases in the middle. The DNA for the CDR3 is TGCAGTGCTAGCCGGTCCCTCGGGGCTTTCTTT. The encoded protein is CSASRSLGAFF.

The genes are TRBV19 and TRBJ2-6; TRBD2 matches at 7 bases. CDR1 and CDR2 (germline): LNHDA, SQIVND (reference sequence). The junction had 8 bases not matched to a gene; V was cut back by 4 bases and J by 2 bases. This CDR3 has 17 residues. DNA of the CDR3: TGTGCCAGTAGTAAATCTCATCGGGGGGCTGGGGCCAACGTCCTGACTTTC. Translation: CASSKSHRGAGANVLTF.

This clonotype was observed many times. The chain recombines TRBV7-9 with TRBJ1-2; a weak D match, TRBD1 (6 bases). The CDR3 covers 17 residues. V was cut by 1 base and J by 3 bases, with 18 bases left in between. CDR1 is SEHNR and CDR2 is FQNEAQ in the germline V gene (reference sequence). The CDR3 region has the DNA TGTGCCAGCAGCTTAGTTTCCAGGGGCCCCAACGACTATGGCTACACCTTC. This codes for CASSLVSRGPNDYGYTF.

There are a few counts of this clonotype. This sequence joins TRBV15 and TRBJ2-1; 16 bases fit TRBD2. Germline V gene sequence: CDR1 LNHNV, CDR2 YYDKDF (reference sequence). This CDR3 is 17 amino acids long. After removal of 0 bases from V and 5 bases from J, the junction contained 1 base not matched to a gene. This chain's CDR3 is CATSREGLAGGDNEQFF. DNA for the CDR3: TGTGCCACCAGCAGAGAGGGACTAGCGGGAGGGGACAATGAGCAGTTCTTC.

The CDR3 DNA sequence: TGCGCCAACAGGGGGACAGGATGGCGACAGGTGGAGCTGTTTTTT. This encodes CANRGTGWRQVELFF. The chain joins TRBV5-1 to TRBJ2-2; 8 bases match TRBD1. This CDR3 region has 15 residues. Germline-derived CDR1 and CDR2 are SGHRS and YFSETQ. Unmatched junction bases numbered 17, after V lost 9 bases and J lost 10 bases.

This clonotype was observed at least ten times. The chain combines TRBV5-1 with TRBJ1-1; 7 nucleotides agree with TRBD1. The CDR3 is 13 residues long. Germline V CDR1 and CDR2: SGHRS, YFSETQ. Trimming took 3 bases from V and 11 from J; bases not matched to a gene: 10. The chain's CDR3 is CASSSPGQAVAFF. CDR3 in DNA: TGCGCCAGCAGCTCTCCCGGACAGGCGGTGGCTTTCTTT.

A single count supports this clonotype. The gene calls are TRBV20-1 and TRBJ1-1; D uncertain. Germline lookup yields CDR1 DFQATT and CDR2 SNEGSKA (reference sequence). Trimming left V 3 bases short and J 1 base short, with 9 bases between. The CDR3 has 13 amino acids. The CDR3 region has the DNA TGCAGTGCTAGCCGAGAGACGAACACTGAAGCTTTCTTT. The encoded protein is CSASRETNTEAFF.

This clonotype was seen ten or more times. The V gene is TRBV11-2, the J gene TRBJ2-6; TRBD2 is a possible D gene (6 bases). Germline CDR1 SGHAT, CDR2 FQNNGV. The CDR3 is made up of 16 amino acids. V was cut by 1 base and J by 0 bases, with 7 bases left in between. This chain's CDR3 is CASSLVGGSGANVLTF. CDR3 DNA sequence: TGTGCCAGCAGCTTAGTCGGGGGCTCTGGGGCCAACGTCCTGACTTTC.

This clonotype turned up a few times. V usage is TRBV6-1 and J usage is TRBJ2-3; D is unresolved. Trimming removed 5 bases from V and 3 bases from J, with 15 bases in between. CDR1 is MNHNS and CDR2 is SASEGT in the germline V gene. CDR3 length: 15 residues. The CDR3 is CASSYGFGSTDTQYF. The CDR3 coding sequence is TGTGCCAGCAGTTACGGTTTCGGATCTACAGATACGCAGTATTTT.

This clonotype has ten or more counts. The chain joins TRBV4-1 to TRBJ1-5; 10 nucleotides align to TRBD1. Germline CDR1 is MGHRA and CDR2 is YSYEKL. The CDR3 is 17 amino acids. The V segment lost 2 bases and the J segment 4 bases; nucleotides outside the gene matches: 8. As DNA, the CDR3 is TGCGCCAGCAGCCAACGATCGGGACAGGGGATTAATCAGCCCCAGCATTTT. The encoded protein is CASSQRSGQGINQPQHF.

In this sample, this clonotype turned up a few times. CDR3 coding DNA: TGTGCTAGTGGTTTCTCCGTGTCAGGACTAGCGGGAGAGAGTGGCACCTACGAGCAGTACTTC. Its protein is CASGFSVSGLAGESGTYEQYF. This chain joins TRBV12-5 and TRBJ2-7; 13 bases fit TRBD2. The length of the CDR3 is 21 residues. Germline V gene data show CDR1 as LGHNT and CDR2 as FRNRAP. V dropped 3 bases and J dropped 2; count of bases not matched to a gene: 19.

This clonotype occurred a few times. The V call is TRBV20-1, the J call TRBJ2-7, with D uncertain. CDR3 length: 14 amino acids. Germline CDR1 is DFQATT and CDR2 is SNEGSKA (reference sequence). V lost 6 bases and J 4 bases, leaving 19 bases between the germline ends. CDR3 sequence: CSAPSALMVYEQYF. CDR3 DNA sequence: TGCAGTGCCCCCAGCGCTCTCATGGTATACGAGCAGTACTTC.

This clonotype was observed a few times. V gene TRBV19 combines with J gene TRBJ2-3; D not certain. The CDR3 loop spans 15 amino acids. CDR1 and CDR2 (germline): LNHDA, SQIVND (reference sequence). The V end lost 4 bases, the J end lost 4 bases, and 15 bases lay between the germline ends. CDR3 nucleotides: TGTGCCAGTAGTACTCTAGAAGTATGGGCAGATACGCAGTATTTT. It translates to CASSTLEVWADTQYF.

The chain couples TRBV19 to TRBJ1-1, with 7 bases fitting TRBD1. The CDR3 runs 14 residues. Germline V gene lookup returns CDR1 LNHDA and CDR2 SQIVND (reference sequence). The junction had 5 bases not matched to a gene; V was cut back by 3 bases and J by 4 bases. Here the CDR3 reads CASSIRDRATEAFF. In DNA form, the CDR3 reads TGTGCCAGTAGTATTCGAGACAGGGCCACTGAAGCTTTCTTT.

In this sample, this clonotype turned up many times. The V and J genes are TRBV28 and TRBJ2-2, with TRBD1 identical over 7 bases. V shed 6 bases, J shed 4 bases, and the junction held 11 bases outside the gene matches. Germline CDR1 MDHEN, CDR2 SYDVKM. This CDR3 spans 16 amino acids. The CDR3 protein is CASSPGGQILTGELFF. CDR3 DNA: TGTGCCAGCAGCCCAGGGGGACAGATCCTCACCGGGGAGCTGTTTTTT.

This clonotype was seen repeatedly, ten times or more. CDR3 sequence reads: CASRTGQGADEQYF. CDR3 coding DNA: TGTGCCAGCAGAACAGGACAGGGGGCCGACGAGCAGTACTTC. This rearrangement joins TRBV6-1 to TRBJ2-7; 11 bases line up with TRBD1. J lost 5 bases, V lost 6 bases, and 6 bases had no gene match. CDR1 and CDR2 from the germline V gene are MNHNS and SASEGT. The CDR3 sequence is 14 residues long.

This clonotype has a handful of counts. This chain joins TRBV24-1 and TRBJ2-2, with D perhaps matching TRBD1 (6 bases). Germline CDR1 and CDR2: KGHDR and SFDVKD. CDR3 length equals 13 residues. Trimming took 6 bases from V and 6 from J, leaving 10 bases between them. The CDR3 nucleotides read TGTGCCACCAGTTCCACAGGGTCCGGGGAGCTGTTTTTT. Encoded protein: CATSSTGSGELFF.

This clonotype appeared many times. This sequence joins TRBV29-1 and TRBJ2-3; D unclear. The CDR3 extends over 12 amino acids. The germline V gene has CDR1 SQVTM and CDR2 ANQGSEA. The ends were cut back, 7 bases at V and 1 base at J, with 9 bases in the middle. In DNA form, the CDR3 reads TGCAGCGCTGACTGGGGCACAGATACGCAGTATTTT. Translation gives CSADWGTDTQYF.

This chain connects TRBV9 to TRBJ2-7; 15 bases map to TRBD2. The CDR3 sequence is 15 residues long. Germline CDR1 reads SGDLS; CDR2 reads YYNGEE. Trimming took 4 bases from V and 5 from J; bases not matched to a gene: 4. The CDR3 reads CASSLRTSGRDEQYF. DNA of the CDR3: TGTGCCAGCAGCCTGCGGACTAGCGGGAGGGACGAGCAGTACTTC.

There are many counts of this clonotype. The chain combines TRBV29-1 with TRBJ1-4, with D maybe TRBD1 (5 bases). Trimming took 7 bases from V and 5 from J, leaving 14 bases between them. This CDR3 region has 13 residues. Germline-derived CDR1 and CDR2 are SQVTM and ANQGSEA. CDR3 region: CSAHGTGNEKLFF. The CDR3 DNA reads TGCAGCGCTCACGGGACGGGAAATGAAAAACTGTTTTTT.

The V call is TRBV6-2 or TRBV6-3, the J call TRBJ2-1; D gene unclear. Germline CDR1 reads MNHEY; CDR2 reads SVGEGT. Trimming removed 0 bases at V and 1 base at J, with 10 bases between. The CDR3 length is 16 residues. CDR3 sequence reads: CASSYSGRNSYNEQFF. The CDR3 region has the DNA TGTGCCAGCAGTTACTCCGGACGGAATTCCTACAATGAGCAGTTCTTC.

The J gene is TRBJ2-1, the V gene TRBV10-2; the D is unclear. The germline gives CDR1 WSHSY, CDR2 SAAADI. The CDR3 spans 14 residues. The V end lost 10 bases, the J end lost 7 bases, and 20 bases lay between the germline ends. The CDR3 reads CATTGTNLGNEQFF. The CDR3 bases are TGCGCCACCACGGGTACGAACCTTGGAAATGAGCAGTTCTTC.

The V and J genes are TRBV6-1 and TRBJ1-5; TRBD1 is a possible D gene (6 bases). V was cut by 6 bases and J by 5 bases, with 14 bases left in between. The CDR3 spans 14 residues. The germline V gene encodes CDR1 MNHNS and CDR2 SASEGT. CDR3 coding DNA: TGTGCCAGCAGACAACAGGGATCTTATCAGCCCCAGCATTTT. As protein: CASRQQGSYQPQHF.

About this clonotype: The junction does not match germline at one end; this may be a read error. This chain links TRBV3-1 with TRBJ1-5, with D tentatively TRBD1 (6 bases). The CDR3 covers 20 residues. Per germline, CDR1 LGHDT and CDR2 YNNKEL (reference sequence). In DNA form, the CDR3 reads TGTGCCAGCAGCCAAGGATTTCGGGCAGGGGCCACAATGAGCAGTCAGCCCCAGCATTTT. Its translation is CASSQGFRAGATMSSQPQHF.

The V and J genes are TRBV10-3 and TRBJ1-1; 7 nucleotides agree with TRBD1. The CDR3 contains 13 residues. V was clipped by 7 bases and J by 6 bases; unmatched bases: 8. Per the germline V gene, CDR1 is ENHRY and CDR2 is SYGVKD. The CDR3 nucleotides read TGTGCCATCACCGCGACAGGGTGGTCTGAAGCTTTCTTT. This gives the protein CAITATGWSEAFF.